Presented here are 9 T cell receptor beta chains from one specimen sequenced in a study of human T cells and chemical hapten exposure (dated by TCRdb to the early 2020s). The time point label corresponds to: pre-sensitization, week 0. This sample's treatment or condition label indicates: therapeutic diphenylcyclopropenone sensitization with weekly scalp DPC. Library construction relied on RACE. Sequenced on a NextSeq 500. The public sequencing data were trimmed at Q25 with fastp and processed into clonotypes with MiXCR by TCRdb, which kept only in-frame beta chains. Here each entry gathers all rows of one CDR3 protein and keeps the most common genes and DNA. This sample comprises 99,000 or so distinct CDR3 sequences, more than 10% of them detected only once. 3.1% of the sample comes from the top ten. Specimen: whole blood, collected in connection with sensitization to the hapten diphenylcyclopropenone (DPC). The receptors were gathered from an older woman with alopecia areata. Some clones in this sample may be carry-over from other donors' samples.

There are a few counts of this clonotype. V usage is TRBV11-1 and J usage is TRBJ2-5; 7 bases are a match to TRBD1. The germline CDR1 and CDR2 sequences are SGHAT and FQDESV (reference sequence). This CDR3 region has 15 residues. V shed 2 bases, J shed 2 bases, and the junction held 5 bases outside the gene matches. The CDR3 nucleotides read TGTGCCAGCAGCTTAATGGGACAGAAACAAGAGACCCAGTACTTC. Protein product: CASSLMGQKQETQYF. The variable domain in full, with the rest retrieved from reference TRBV11-1 and TRBJ2-5, is EAEVAQSPRYKITEKSQAVAFWCDPISGHATLYWYRQILGQGPELLVQFQDESVVDDSQLPKDRFSAERLKGVDSTLKIQPAELGDSAMYLCASSLMGQKQETQYFGPGTRLLVL.

V gene TRBV6-5 combines with J gene TRBJ2-7, with 7 bases lining up with TRBD1. Trimming at V came to 0 bases and at J to 2 bases, leaving 4 bases not matched to a gene. Germline V CDR1 and CDR2: MNHEY, SVGAGI. This CDR3 is 15 amino acids long. CDR3 sequence reads: CASSYSTGNPYEQYF. CDR3 nucleotides: TGTGCCAGCAGTTACTCGACAGGGAACCCCTACGAGCAGTACTTC.

This clonotype appeared many times. This chain connects TRBV19 to TRBJ1-1, with D possibly matching TRBD1 (5 bases). The ends were cut back, 6 bases at V and 6 bases at J, with 14 bases in the middle. CDR1 and CDR2 (germline): LNHDA, SQIVND (reference sequence). The CDR3 is 13 residues long. The CDR3 nucleotides read TGTGCCAGTAGAAATCAGGGAGGGCCTGAAGCTTTCTTT. Protein: CASRNQGGPEAFF.

This clonotype was observed many times. The rearrangement joins TRBV18 to TRBJ1-5; unclear D gene. V was clipped by 5 bases and J by 3 bases, with 14 bases between them. CDR1 is KGHSH and CDR2 is LQKENI in the germline V gene. There are 15 residues in the CDR3. CDR3 residues: CASSAPGPTNQPQHF. CDR3 nucleotide sequence: TGTGCCAGCTCAGCCCCGGGTCCGACCAATCAGCCCCAGCATTTT. Using reference TRBV18 and TRBJ1-5 for the parts outside the CDR3, the full variable domain is NAGVMQNPRHLVRRRGQEARLRCSPMKGHSHVYWYRQLPEEGLKFMVYLQKENIIDESGMPKERFSAEFPKEGPSILRIQQVVRGDSAAYFCASSAPGPTNQPQHFGDGTRLSIL.

At least ten counts were recorded for this clonotype. The V and J genes are TRBV7-9 and TRBJ1-4; D not certain. CDR1 is SEHNR and CDR2 is FQNEAQ in the germline V gene (reference sequence). Trimming cost V 7 bases and J 9 bases, with 9 bases left between them. This CDR3 has 11 residues. CDR3 DNA: TGTGCCAGCATGAGCCCCAAAAAACTGTTTTTT. This translates into CASMSPKKLFF.

This clonotype was seen more than once but under ten times. The chain carries TRBV10-3 and TRBJ2-1; TRBD2 agrees at 9 bases. Germline CDR1 ENHRY, CDR2 SYGVKD. The V and J ends lost 2 bases and 3 bases, in that order; junction bases with no gene match: 5. The CDR3 is 16 residues long. The CDR3 is CAISETTSGFYNEQFF. The CDR3 DNA is TGTGCCATCAGTGAGACAACTAGCGGGTTCTACAATGAGCAGTTCTTC.

The V and J genes are TRBV7-2 and TRBJ2-3, with 9 bases aligning to TRBD1. V was clipped by 4 bases and J by 2 bases; unmatched bases: 7. The germline gives CDR1 SGHTA, CDR2 FQGNSA. The CDR3 is made up of 16 amino acids. The CDR3 bases are TGTGCCAGCAGCTCATGGGGGACAGGGAACACAGATACGCAGTATTTT. The encoded protein is CASSSWGTGNTDTQYF.

This clonotype was found many times. The J gene is TRBJ1-2, the V gene TRBV5-6, with D unclear. Germline values: CDR1 SGHDT, CDR2 YYEEEE. This CDR3 spans 17 amino acids. V dropped 0 bases and J dropped 7 bases, with 22 bases sitting between them. The chain's CDR3 is CASSLGPQAGHRSGYTF. The CDR3 nucleotides are TGTGCCAGCAGCTTGGGGCCTCAGGCAGGCCATCGCTCTGGCTACACCTTC.

This clonotype was recorded many times. The chain recombines TRBV14 with TRBJ1-2; D not resolved. The CDR3 totals 15 residues. The germline CDR1 and CDR2 sequences are SGHDN and FVKESK. The V and J ends lost 4 bases and 4 bases respectively, with 16 bases between them. CDR3 in DNA: TGTGCCAGCAGCCCCCCAGGCAGTCTCGTCTATGGCTACACCTTC. Residues: CASSPPGSLVYGYTF.